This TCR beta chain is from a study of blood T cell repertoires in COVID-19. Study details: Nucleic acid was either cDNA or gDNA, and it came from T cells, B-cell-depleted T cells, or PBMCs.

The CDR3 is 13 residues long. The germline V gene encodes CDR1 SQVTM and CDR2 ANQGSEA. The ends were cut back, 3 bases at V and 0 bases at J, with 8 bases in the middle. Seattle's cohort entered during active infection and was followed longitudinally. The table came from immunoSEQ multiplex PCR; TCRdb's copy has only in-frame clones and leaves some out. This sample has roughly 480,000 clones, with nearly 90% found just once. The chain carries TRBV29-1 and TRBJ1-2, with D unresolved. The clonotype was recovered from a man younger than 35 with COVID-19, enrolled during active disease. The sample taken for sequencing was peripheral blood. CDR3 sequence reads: CSVDQAANYGYTF. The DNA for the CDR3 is TGCAGCGTTGACCAGGCCGCTAACTATGGCTACACCTTC.